Listed here are 2 T cell receptor beta chains from one sample, sequenced in a study of stem cell transplantation in POMP-related autoinflammatory disease. Data came from immunoSEQ multiplex PCR; TCRdb stores just in-frame clones and leaves some out. The profile shows some 70,000 clones, about nine tenths of them singletons. The input for sequencing was CD4+ T cells from PBMCs, taken after stem cell transplantation. These receptors were obtained from a human patient with POMP-related autoinflammation and immune dysregulation (PRAID). Some T cells may be supplied by the graft donor.

This clone turned up a few times. The chain employs TRBV20-1 and TRBJ2-1, with 15 bases fitting TRBD2. Germline CDR1 reads DFQATT; CDR2 reads SNEGSKA (reference sequence). This CDR3 has 17 amino acids. V lost 3 bases and J lost 4; bases outside the gene matches: 7. The CDR3 DNA is TGCAGTGCTAGTTCAATCGGGACTAGCGGGGGGTACAATGAGCAGTTCTTC. This sequence encodes CSASSIGTSGGYNEQFF.

This clone has more than one count but fewer than ten. The chain recombines TRBV27 with TRBJ1-4, with D hard to call. The CDR3 is 13 residues long. Germline V lookup: CDR1 MNHEY, CDR2 SMNVEV (reference sequence). V was trimmed by 5 bases and J by 10 bases, leaving 14 bases between them. Here the CDR3 DNA reads TGTGCCAGCAGTCAGCGATTTGGGCGAAAACTGTTTTTT. Protein sequence: CASSQRFGRKLFF.